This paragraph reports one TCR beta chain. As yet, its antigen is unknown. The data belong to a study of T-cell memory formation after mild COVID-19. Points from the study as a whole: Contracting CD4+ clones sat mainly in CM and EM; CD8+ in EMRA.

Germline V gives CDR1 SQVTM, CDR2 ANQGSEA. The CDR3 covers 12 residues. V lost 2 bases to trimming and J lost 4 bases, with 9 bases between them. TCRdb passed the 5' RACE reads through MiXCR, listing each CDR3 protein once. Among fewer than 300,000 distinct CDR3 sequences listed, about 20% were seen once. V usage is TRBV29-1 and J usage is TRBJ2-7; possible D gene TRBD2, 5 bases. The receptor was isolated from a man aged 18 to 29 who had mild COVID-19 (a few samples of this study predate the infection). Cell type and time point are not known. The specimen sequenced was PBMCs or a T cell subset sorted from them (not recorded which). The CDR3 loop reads CSVESEGYEQYF. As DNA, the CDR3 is TGCAGCGTTGAAAGCGAGGGATACGAGCAGTACTTC.